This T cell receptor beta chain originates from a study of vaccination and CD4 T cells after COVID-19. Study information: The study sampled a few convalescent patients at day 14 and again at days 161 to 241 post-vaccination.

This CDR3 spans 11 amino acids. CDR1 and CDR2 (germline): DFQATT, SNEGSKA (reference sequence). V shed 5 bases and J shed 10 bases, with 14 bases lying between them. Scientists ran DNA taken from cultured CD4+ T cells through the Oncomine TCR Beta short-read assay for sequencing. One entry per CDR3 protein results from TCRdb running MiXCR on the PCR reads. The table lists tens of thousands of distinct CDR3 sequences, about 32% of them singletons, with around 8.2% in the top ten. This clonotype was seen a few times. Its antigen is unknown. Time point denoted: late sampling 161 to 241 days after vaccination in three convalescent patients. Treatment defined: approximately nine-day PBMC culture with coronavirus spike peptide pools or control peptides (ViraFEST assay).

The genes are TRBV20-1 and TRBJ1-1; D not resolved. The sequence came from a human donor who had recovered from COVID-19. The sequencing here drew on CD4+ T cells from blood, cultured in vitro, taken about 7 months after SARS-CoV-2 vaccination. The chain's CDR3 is CSAQGRPRAFF. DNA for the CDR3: TGCAGTGCTCAAGGACGTCCCAGAGCTTTCTTT.